Sequencing of this TCR beta chain was carried out in a study of T cell responses to AZD1222 COVID-19 vaccine. At the level of the study: Second-dose timings of about 4 or about 12 weeks were pooled.

J lost 1 base, V lost 3 bases, and 8 bases had no gene match. This CDR3 is built from 17 residues. Germline V CDR1 and CDR2: SEHNR, FQNEAQ (reference sequence). Findings and limits, study-wide: Repertoires in all cases were sampled only once the peak T cell response had passed. Among those given AZD1222, only six were seropositive at baseline.

With respect to this clone: The target antigen is unknown.

Generated by immunoSEQ multiplex PCR, the TCRdb table keeps only in-frame clones and is missing some. Among roughly 100,000 clones listed, nearly 95% were seen once. The chain joins TRBV7-9 to TRBJ1-4; 7 positions agree with TRBD1. The sample consisted of peripheral blood, taken on day 0 of AZD1222 vaccination. This clonotype originated in an adult in good health. CDR3 in DNA: TGTGCCAGCAGCTTTATGCACCCAGGGGGAACTAATGAAAAACTGTTTTTT. It translates to CASSFMHPGGTNEKLFF.